These T cell receptor beta chains were read from a single sample in a study of T cell repertoires in cytomegalovirus infection. MiXCR was run by TCRdb on the reads, yielding one entry per CDR3 protein. The sample has approximately 310,000 distinct CDR3 sequences; roughly 25% are singletons. No antigen has been assigned to these receptors. Source: cultured PBMCs, taken from culture after CMV antigen stimulation. These receptors all stem from a human donor in good health (CMV status not recorded). Some clones in this sample may be carry-over from other donors' samples. Each CDR3 is given without its conserved first and last residue. The order of the fields is J gene, V gene, CDR3 protein.

J gene: TRBJ2-2; V gene: TRBV19; CDR3 protein: ASSELSGRMNTGELF
J gene: TRBJ1-2; V gene: TRBV27; CDR3 protein: ASSFLGRNGYGYT
J gene: TRBJ2-1; V gene: TRBV4-2; CDR3 protein: ASSLGPGLANYNEQF
J gene: TRBJ2-3; V gene: TRBV20-1; CDR3 protein: SVRPPTDTQY
J gene: TRBJ2-5; V gene: TRBV5-1; CDR3 protein: ASSQTGQTQETQY
J gene: TRBJ1-2; V gene: TRBV20-1; CDR3 protein: SASRDTANYGYT
J gene: TRBJ2-5; V gene: TRBV6-2/TRBV6-3; CDR3 protein: ASRGLAGDGKTQY
J gene: TRBJ1-1; V gene: TRBV12-5; CDR3 protein: ASGPNSQGRGTEAF
J gene: TRBJ2-7; V gene: TRBV7-9; CDR3 protein: ASSYGTGTYEQY
J gene: TRBJ1-2; V gene: TRBV6-8; CDR3 protein: ASSYSPRQGNYGYT
J gene: TRBJ1-5; V gene: TRBV5-4; CDR3 protein: ASSRPNQPQH
J gene: TRBJ2-1; V gene: TRBV12-3/TRBV12-4; CDR3 protein: ASTGASSYNEQF
J gene: TRBJ2-5; V gene: TRBV6-6; CDR3 protein: ASSFGTGGVETQY
J gene: TRBJ2-1; V gene: TRBV27; CDR3 protein: ASSFLQPARDLNEQF
J gene: TRBJ2-3; V gene: TRBV6-6; CDR3 protein: ASSYSQGAGTDTQY
J gene: TRBJ2-7; V gene: TRBV7-3; CDR3 protein: ASSPDPGYEQY
J gene: TRBJ2-5; V gene: TRBV28; CDR3 protein: ASSLDQEKTQY
J gene: TRBJ2-2; V gene: TRBV6-2/TRBV6-3; CDR3 protein: ASSYTPGLPTGELF
J gene: TRBJ1-2; V gene: TRBV27; CDR3 protein: ARGTGETFDGYT
J gene: TRBJ2-2; V gene: TRBV27; CDR3 protein: ASRLAGGTGELF
J gene: TRBJ1-3; V gene: TRBV6-5; CDR3 protein: ASSYGFYRGSGNTIY
J gene: TRBJ1-3; V gene: TRBV6-2/TRBV6-3; CDR3 protein: ASNRGTGAHRGNTIY
J gene: TRBJ1-4; V gene: TRBV7-2; CDR3 protein: ASSLGYRAWEKLF
J gene: TRBJ2-1; V gene: TRBV19; CDR3 protein: ASKASSTNEQF
J gene: TRBJ2-2; V gene: TRBV27; CDR3 protein: ASSHLRQGAGELF
J gene: TRBJ2-5; V gene: TRBV28; CDR3 protein: ASSTGGLETQY
J gene: TRBJ2-3; V gene: TRBV30; CDR3 protein: AWSLAGGPDTQY
J gene: TRBJ1-1; V gene: TRBV4-3; CDR3 protein: ASSQGHRNTEAF
J gene: TRBJ1-6; V gene: TRBV28; CDR3 protein: ASSRQGSPLH
J gene: TRBJ2-7; V gene: TRBV7-6; CDR3 protein: ASSLGSGSGSVGYEQY
J gene: TRBJ2-2; V gene: TRBV19; CDR3 protein: ASRVPWGRSSTGELF
J gene: TRBJ2-3; V gene: TRBV28; CDR3 protein: ASSLLSASGDTDTQY
J gene: TRBJ2-7; V gene: TRBV6-2/TRBV6-3; CDR3 protein: ASSYDQLAYEQY
J gene: TRBJ1-1; V gene: TRBV11-2; CDR3 protein: ASSAARLRDPEAF
J gene: TRBJ2-4; V gene: TRBV6-2/TRBV6-3; CDR3 protein: ASSSSGSLAKNIQY
J gene: TRBJ1-1; V gene: TRBV3-1; CDR3 protein: ASSQDNALGTEAF
J gene: TRBJ2-3; V gene: TRBV7-2; CDR3 protein: ASSLPTRSPDTQY
J gene: TRBJ2-2; V gene: TRBV4-2; CDR3 protein: ASSQTPAGELF
J gene: TRBJ1-1; V gene: TRBV6-2/TRBV6-3; CDR3 protein: AGKDPNTEAF
J gene: TRBJ2-1; V gene: TRBV19; CDR3 protein: ASSIRGGGSNNEQF
J gene: TRBJ2-2; V gene: TRBV29-1; CDR3 protein: SVDASGSITGELF
J gene: TRBJ1-6; V gene: TRBV7-2; CDR3 protein: ASSLLWPLSSYNSPLH
J gene: TRBJ2-4; V gene: TRBV2; CDR3 protein: ASSEDGPFVNIQY
J gene: TRBJ2-1; V gene: TRBV27; CDR3 protein: ASSSTGTGLNEQF
J gene: TRBJ2-3; V gene: TRBV7-2; CDR3 protein: ASSRQLTDTQY
J gene: TRBJ2-1; V gene: TRBV6-2/TRBV6-3; CDR3 protein: ASSPSYNEQF